The clone carrying this T cell receptor (beta chain) was detected a few times. The source of the sample is a study of regulatory T cells in long-lasting Graves disease. Combining iRepertoire HTBI primers with Arm-PCR of CDR3 regions, the authors built TCR beta libraries. Each CDR3 protein gets one entry after TCRdb re-called the multiplex PCR reads with MiXCR. The sample carries about 530,000 distinct CDR3 sequences, roughly 15% recorded once. Specified time point: newly diagnosed GD, antithyroid drugs for less than 3 months. From PBMCs, RNA was extracted and then used to make the TCR library. V lost 3 bases to trimming and J lost 2 bases, with 14 bases between them. Germline CDR1 and CDR2: MGHRA and YSYEKL. The CDR3 covers 16 residues. This sample also appeared in a second study, on T cells in Graves' hyperthyroidism and ophthalmopathy.

V usage is TRBV4-1 and J usage is TRBJ1-5, with D possibly matching TRBD1 (5 bases). The sequencing here drew on peripheral blood mononuclear cells (PBMCs), taken at new diagnosis, from a patient treated with antithyroid drugs. This sequence was found in a woman aged 40-60 years with Graves disease. The CDR3 reads CASSHSSDSRNQPQHF. The CDR3 nucleotides are TGCGCCAGCAGCCACTCTTCCGACAGCCGCAATCAGCCCCAGCATTTT.